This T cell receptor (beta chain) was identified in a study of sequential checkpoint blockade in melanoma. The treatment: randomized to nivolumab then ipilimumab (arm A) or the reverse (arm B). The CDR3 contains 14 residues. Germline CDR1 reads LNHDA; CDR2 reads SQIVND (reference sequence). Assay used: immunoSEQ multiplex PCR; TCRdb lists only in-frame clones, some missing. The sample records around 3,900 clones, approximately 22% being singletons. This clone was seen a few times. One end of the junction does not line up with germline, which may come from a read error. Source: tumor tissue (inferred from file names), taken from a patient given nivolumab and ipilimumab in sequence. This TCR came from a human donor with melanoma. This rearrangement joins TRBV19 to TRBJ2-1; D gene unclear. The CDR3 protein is CASSMAVTYDEQFF. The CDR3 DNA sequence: TGTGCCAGTAGTATGGCAGTCACCTACGATGAGCAGTTCTTC.